Detailed here is one T cell receptor (beta chain). This entry comes from a study of blood T cell repertoires in COVID-19. Study as a whole: Samples came from the United States, Italy and Spain, spanning acute and convalescent COVID-19. PBMCs, B-cell-depleted T cells, or T cells were the source of the cDNA or gDNA that made up the material.

In the study's own analysis: By means of reference gene primer amplification, nucleated cell counts were estimated. The repertoire was sequenced with immunoSEQ multiplex PCR; TCRdb's copy has only in-frame clones and lacks some. The V and J calls and the clone size are those of that table, but D and trimming were determined from the DNA. In the table there are tens of thousands of clones, 65% to 90% of which are singletons. The sequenced sample consisted of peripheral blood. The sequence was collected from an older woman with active COVID-19.

This CDR3 reads CASSRTGLSLEAFF. CDR3 coding DNA: TGTGCCAGCAGTCGAACAGGGCTTTCCCTAGAAGCTTTCTTT. The chain has TRBV28 and TRBJ1-1, with D maybe TRBD1 (6 bases). Germline V gene lookup returns CDR1 MDHEN and CDR2 SYDVKM. This CDR3 contains 14 residues. Trimming pared 5 bases from V and 8 bases from J, leaving 18 bases between.